One and the same sample provided the 10 T cell receptor beta chains below, sequenced in a study of cytomegalovirus exposure and HLA in healthy donors. Generated by immunoSEQ multiplex PCR, the TCRdb table keeps only in-frame clones and is missing some. Found here are tens of thousands of clones, 85% to 95% of them singletons; the top ten hold approximately 1.5%. Sequenced sample: PBMCs. The receptor set was obtained from a man between 18 and 35 years old in good health and CMV-seropositive.

This chain uses TRBV7-9 with TRBJ2-1; TRBD2 matches at 7 bases. Germline V gene data show CDR1 as SEHNR and CDR2 as FQNEAQ (reference sequence). The V segment lost 8 bases and the J segment 2 bases; nucleotides outside the gene matches: 9. This CDR3 region has 15 residues. As DNA, the CDR3 is TGTGCCAGCTCCGGGCGGGGGAGCCCCTACAATGAGCAGTTCTTC. It translates to CASSGRGSPYNEQFF.

This clone was detected once. The V gene is TRBV9, the J gene TRBJ2-1, with TRBD2 as a possible D gene (5 bases). Germline V gene data show CDR1 as SGDLS and CDR2 as YYNGEE. The CDR3 extends over 15 amino acids. V dropped 4 bases and J dropped 0 bases, with 11 bases sitting between them. The DNA of the CDR3 is TGTGCCAGCAGCCCCCCCCGGGGCTCCTACAATGAGCAGTTCTTC. It is translated as CASSPPRGSYNEQFF.

The chain is built from TRBV6-1 and TRBJ2-6; D is uncertain. The CDR3 loop spans 12 amino acids. CDR1 and CDR2 from the germline V gene are MNHNS and SASEGT. V was shortened by 10 bases and J by 5 bases, with 9 bases between the two germline ends. CDR3 coding DNA: TGTGCCACCGGTTTCTGGGCCAACGTCCTGACTTTC. Translating gives CATGFWANVLTF.

The chain couples TRBV28 to TRBJ2-7, with D uncertain. Germline V gene sequence: CDR1 MDHEN, CDR2 SYDVKM. The CDR3 has 12 residues. V lost 5 bases and J 5 bases, leaving 10 bases between the germline ends. CDR3 region: CASSTLYDEQYF. The CDR3 coding sequence is TGTGCCAGCAGTACCCTCTACGACGAGCAGTACTTC. The full variable domain, rest sourced from reference TRBV28 and TRBJ2-7, is DVKVTQSSRYLVKRTGEKVFLECVQDMDHENMFWYRQDPGLGLRLIYFSYDVKMKEKGDIPEGYSVSREKKERFSLILESASTNQTSMYLCASSTLYDEQYFGPGTRLTVT.

The gene calls are TRBV2 and TRBJ2-4; 9 nucleotides agree with TRBD1. Germline trimming cut 7 bases from V and 6 bases from J; bases unmatched to any gene: 10. This CDR3 comprises 15 residues. CDR1 SNHLY and CDR2 FYNNEI come from the germline V gene. CDR3 residues: CASIMGQGIGNIQYF. CDR3 nucleotides: TGTGCCAGCATTATGGGACAGGGTATCGGAAACATTCAGTACTTC.

The chain couples TRBV7-8 to TRBJ2-7, with a possible D match to TRBD1 (6 bases). CDR1 is SGHVS, CDR2 FQNEAQ, per germline. The length of the CDR3 is 13 residues. V lost 6 bases and J 6 bases, leaving 15 bases between the germline ends. This chain's CDR3 is CASSYYRDGEQYF. The CDR3 coding sequence is TGTGCCAGCAGTTACTACAGGGACGGCGAGCAGTACTTC.

J is TRBJ1-5 and V is TRBV10-1, with a possible D match to TRBD1 (6 bases). V was trimmed by 3 bases and J by 6 bases, leaving 12 bases between them. Germline V gene lookup returns CDR1 WNHNN and CDR2 SYGVQD (reference sequence). The CDR3 contains 14 residues. The CDR3 DNA sequence: TGCGCCAGCAGTGAAGGGGGGGTGGGTCAGCCCCAGCATTTT. Translated: CASSEGGVGQPQHF.

The rearrangement joins TRBV5-1 to TRBJ2-1; no firm D call. Per the germline V gene, CDR1 is SGHRS and CDR2 is YFSETQ. The CDR3 totals 14 residues. V shed 0 bases and J shed 7 bases, with 11 bases lying between them. CDR3 in DNA: TGCGCCAGCAGCTTGGCCAACTTTGTAAATGAGCAGTTCTTC. Its translation is CASSLANFVNEQFF.

The genes are TRBV9 and TRBJ2-3, with D possibly TRBD2 on 5 matching bases. Germline V gives CDR1 SGDLS, CDR2 YYNGEE. This CDR3 contains 15 residues. V shed 0 bases and J shed 1 base, with 9 bases lying between them. CDR3 loop: CASSVGNGGTDTQYF. The CDR3 region has the DNA TGTGCCAGCAGCGTAGGTAACGGGGGCACAGATACGCAGTATTTT.

The rearrangement links TRBV5-1 to TRBJ2-7; 15 bases align to TRBD2. CDR1 and CDR2 (germline): SGHRS, YFSETQ. Losses at the gene ends were 4 bases for V and 5 bases for J; bases not matched to a gene: 4. This CDR3 has 15 residues. The CDR3 region has the DNA TGCGCCAGCAGCCGGACTAGCGGGAGGGCCGACGAGCAGTACTTC. Translated, it gives CASSRTSGRADEQYF.